The entry below gives a single T cell receptor (beta chain) sequence along with its context. A much bigger clone sits one base away, suggesting this may be a read error. The sample contains more than one DNA sequence encoding this CDR3. Measured with immunoSEQ multiplex PCR; TCRdb has only the in-frame clones, and not every one. Counted here are over 850,000 clones, 75% to 80% occurring once; the ten biggest clones make up roughly 0.61%. This sample stems from a study of shared clonotypes between healthy human individuals. Looked up from germline, CDR1 is GTSNPN and CDR2 is SVGIG (reference sequence). This CDR3 is built from 14 residues. The V end was cut by 0 bases, the J end by 0 bases, with 3 bases between.

The sequence came from a man between 18 and 29 years old in good health. Some clones in this sample may be carry-over from other donors' samples. V and J are TRBV30 and TRBJ1-6; D is uncertain. Sequenced sample: memory CD4+ T cells from PBMCs. Subset here: CD45RA-negative fraction. The CDR3 DNA sequence: TGTGCCTGGAGTGTGAGCTCCTATAATTCACCCCTCCACTTT. As protein: CAWSVSSYNSPLHF.